These 18 T cell receptor beta chains were sequenced from one sample in a study of control samples from healthy donors and cancer patients. Generated by immunoSEQ multiplex PCR, the TCRdb table keeps only in-frame clones and is missing some. Of some 150,000 clones listed, about 90% are singletons. The sequencing input was blood. All receptors come from a man younger than 40 in good health.

The rearrangement uses TRBV20-1 and TRBJ1-3; D may be TRBD1 (6 bases). The germline CDR1 and CDR2 sequences are DFQATT and SNEGSKA (reference sequence). With 3 bases removed from V and 1 base from J, the gap between germline ends came to 13 bases. This CDR3 comprises 15 residues. The CDR3 protein is CSASAGTISGNTIYF. The CDR3 DNA reads as TGCAGTGCTAGTGCCGGGACAATATCTGGAAACACCATATATTTT.

The gene calls are TRBV6-6 and TRBJ2-2; D unclear. Germline V gives CDR1 MNHNY, CDR2 SVGAGI (reference sequence). The CDR3 runs 12 residues. The V and J ends lost 1 base and 4 bases respectively, with 1 base between them. The CDR3 region is CASSYFTGELFF. CDR3 nucleotide sequence: TGTGCCAGCAGTTACTTCACCGGGGAGCTGTTTTTT.

The chain is built from TRBV4-2 and TRBJ2-2, with D unclear. This CDR3 comprises 16 residues. V was shortened by 1 base and J by 0 bases, with 9 bases between the two germline ends. In germline, CDR1 is LGHNA, CDR2 YNFKEQ. DNA of the CDR3: TGTGCCAGCAGCCAAGCGGCTTCGTCGAACACCGGGGAGCTGTTTTTT. It yields the protein CASSQAASSNTGELFF.

Written as DNA, the CDR3 is TGCGCCAGCAGCTTGGGGGAGGTGTGGGGCCCGAACACTGAAGCTTTCTTT. Translation gives CASSLGEVWGPNTEAFF. V gene TRBV5-1 combines with J gene TRBJ1-1; a possible D gene is TRBD1 (5 bases). The CDR3 has 17 residues. V dropped 0 bases and J dropped 1 base, with 16 bases sitting between them. From germline, CDR1 is SGHRS and CDR2 YFSETQ. Full variable domain (outside the CDR3, taken from reference TRBV5-1 and TRBJ1-1): KAGVTQTPRYLIKTRGQQVTLSCSPISGHRSVSWYQQTPGQGLQFLFEYFSETQRNKGNFPGRFSGRQFSNSRSEMNVSTLELGDSALYLCASSLGEVWGPNTEAFFGQGTRLTVV.

The sample holds a few counts of this clone. The genes are TRBV27 and TRBJ1-1; weak D call: TRBD1 (6 bases). Germline V CDR1 and CDR2: MNHEY, SMNVEV (reference sequence). The CDR3 contains 14 residues. V dropped 5 bases and J dropped 2 bases, with 12 bases sitting between them. CDR3 sequence reads: CASSRGTSNTEAFF. The CDR3 region has the DNA TGTGCCAGCAGTAGGGGGACGAGTAACACTGAAGCTTTCTTT.

The chain joins TRBV7-8 to TRBJ1-1, with TRBD1 as a possible D gene (6 bases). V was clipped by 3 bases and J by 4 bases, with 9 bases between them. The CDR3 length is 13 residues. Germline lookup yields CDR1 SGHVS and CDR2 FQNEAQ. The CDR3 loop reads CASSFGGGTEAFF. The CDR3 coding sequence is TGTGCCAGCAGCTTCGGGGGCGGCACTGAAGCTTTCTTT.

This clone occurred once. The chain is built from TRBV2 and TRBJ1-1; D is unclear. V lost 7 bases, J lost 0 bases, and 15 bases lay in between. This CDR3 has 15 amino acids. Looked up from germline, CDR1 is SNHLY and CDR2 is FYNNEI. The CDR3 loop is CASIRQSLMNTEAFF. In nucleotides, the CDR3 is TGTGCCAGCATAAGGCAGTCCCTTATGAACACTGAAGCTTTCTTT.

The chain carries TRBV11-2 and TRBJ1-3; D is unclear. Germline CDR1 reads SGHAT; CDR2 reads FQNNGV. CDR3 length equals 13 residues. V was cut by 5 bases and J by 3 bases, with 8 bases left in between. The CDR3 bases are TGTGCCAGCAGCCCCGCGCGTGGAAACACCATATATTTT. Protein: CASSPARGNTIYF.

V and J are TRBV2 and TRBJ2-3; 14 bases match TRBD2. The CDR3 length is 20 residues. The germline V gene has CDR1 SNHLY and CDR2 FYNNEI. V gave up 3 bases and J gave up 5 bases; unmatched junction bases: 16. The CDR3 DNA reads TGTGCCAGCAGTGATCCCTCCGGGACTAGCGGGGGCTCCGGAGGAGATACGCAGTATTTT. It specifies CASSDPSGTSGGSGGDTQYF.

Of note for this clone: The same CDR3 also results from other DNA sequences found in this sample. The V and J genes are TRBV19 and TRBJ1-1, with D maybe TRBD1 (5 bases). Trimming took off 4 bases at V and 1 base at J, with 7 bases between the two ends. CDR1 and CDR2 (germline): LNHDA, SQIVND (reference sequence). The CDR3 totals 13 residues. The CDR3 bases are TGTGCCAGTAGTACTACAGGGAACACTGAAGCTTTCTTT. Translating it yields CASSTTGNTEAFF. Combining the CDR3 with reference TRBV19 and TRBJ1-1 gives the whole variable domain DGGITQSPKYLFRKEGQNVTLSCEQNLNHDAMYWYRQDPGQGLRLIYYSQIVNDFQKGDIAEGYSVSREKKESFPLTVTSAQKNPTAFYLCASSTTGNTEAFFGQGTRLTVV.

The chain is built from TRBV2 and TRBJ2-3, with D uncertain. The CDR3 runs to 13 residues. V was cut by 7 bases and J by 6 bases, with 14 bases left in between. Germline CDR1 SNHLY, CDR2 FYNNEI. DNA of the CDR3: TGTGCCAGCATCTCCAGCCCACAGGATACGCAGTATTTT. Its protein product is CASISSPQDTQYF.

The chain combines TRBV6-5 with TRBJ1-4; D unclear. V was cut by 6 bases and J by 3 bases, with 11 bases left in between. Germline V gene data show CDR1 as MNHEY and CDR2 as SVGAGI. The CDR3 has 14 amino acids. The chain's CDR3 is CASSPGPANEKLFF. CDR3 bases: TGTGCCAGCAGCCCCGGTCCGGCTAATGAAAAACTGTTTTTT.

This chain joins TRBV6-1 and TRBJ1-2, with D possibly being TRBD1 (5 bases). The ends were cut back, 4 bases at V and 1 base at J, with 16 bases in the middle. CDR1 MNHNS and CDR2 SASEGT come from the germline V gene. This CDR3 spans 16 amino acids. CDR3 bases: TGTGCCAGCAGTGCCGGTCATCGGGGGGATAACTATGGCTACACCTTC. Amino acid sequence: CASSAGHRGDNYGYTF.

The gene calls are TRBV6-2 or TRBV6-3 and TRBJ2-7; the D gene is possibly TRBD1 (5 bases). V was cut by 6 bases and J by 3 bases, with 15 bases left in between. CDR3 size: 14 residues. Germline CDR1 reads MNHEY; CDR2 reads SVGEGT. CDR3 sequence reads: CASSTGLSRYEQYF. CDR3 coding DNA: TGTGCCAGCAGCACAGGCCTCTCCCGCTACGAGCAGTACTTC.

J is TRBJ2-1 and V is TRBV6-1; D not resolved. From germline, CDR1 is MNHNS and CDR2 SASEGT. Trimming stripped 0 bases from V and 7 bases from J, with 7 bases between. The CDR3 has 13 amino acids. The CDR3 protein is CASSEAWDNEQFF. CDR3 coding DNA: TGTGCCAGCAGTGAAGCTTGGGATAATGAGCAGTTCTTC.

The gene calls are TRBV6-4 and TRBJ2-2; tentative D call: TRBD1 (5 bases). Trimming took off 4 bases at V and 0 bases at J, with 6 bases between the two ends. The CDR3 sequence is 14 residues long. CDR1 MRHNA and CDR2 SNTAGT come from the germline V gene. The CDR3 loop is CASSVGANTGELFF. The CDR3, as DNA: TGTGCCAGCAGTGTAGGGGCGAACACCGGGGAGCTGTTTTTT.

The chain uses TRBV2 and TRBJ2-2, with D possibly matching TRBD2 (6 bases). This CDR3 is 13 amino acids long. Germline CDR1 SNHLY, CDR2 FYNNEI. V lost 8 bases to trimming and J lost 4 bases, with 11 bases between them. This CDR3 reads CASWERATGELFF. The CDR3 nucleotides read TGTGCCAGCTGGGAGCGGGCCACCGGGGAGCTGTTTTTT.

To note about this clone: Other nucleotide sequences in the sample specify the same CDR3. The chain uses TRBV30 and TRBJ1-5, with TRBD1 matching 9 bases. The trim removed 1 base at V and 7 bases at J, leaving 5 bases unmatched. This CDR3 is 14 amino acids long. Germline lookup yields CDR1 GTSNPN and CDR2 SVGIG (reference sequence). The chain's CDR3 is CAWSGGQGGQPQHF. The CDR3 DNA reads as TGTGCCTGGAGTGGGGGACAGGGTGGCCAGCCCCAGCATTTT.